This record covers a single T cell receptor (beta chain). Its antigen is not known. These data come from a study of early T cells in non-severe SARS-CoV-2 infection. Study-wide background: The input, bulk RNA from unsorted whole blood, was sequenced, and chains were unpaired.

The CDR3 covers 15 residues. Germline V lookup: CDR1 DFQATT, CDR2 SNEGSKA (reference sequence). V lost 0 bases to trimming and J lost 8 bases, with 20 bases between them. Unique molecular identifier tags were affixed to discrete cDNA molecules. TCRdb ran MiXCR on the 5' RACE reads and lists one entry per CDR3 protein. The sample consists of 45,000 to 55,000 distinct CDR3 sequences, around a tenth of them appearing once. Broader study findings: Anti-spike CD8 responses were favored in VDJdb matching, and private and CD4 specificities were missed.

The rearrangement joins TRBV20-1 to TRBJ2-7, with TRBD1 as a possible D gene (6 bases). This clonotype was obtained from an adult who was a healthcare worker with PCR-confirmed SARS-CoV-2 infection or an uninfected control (not recorded which). Sequencing was carried out using whole blood. CDR3: CSARDPGTPGEQQYF. DNA for the CDR3: TGCAGTGCTAGAGATCCTGGGACACCTGGAGAGCAGCAGTACTTC.